Below, one TCR beta chain is given with its context. The antigen is undetermined. The data originate from a study of shared clonotypes between healthy human individuals. Points from the study as a whole: Generally, estimated richness proved larger in naive subsets than it did in memory subsets.

The table came from immunoSEQ multiplex PCR; TCRdb's copy has only in-frame clones and leaves some out. The table has about 2 million clones, over 85% seen once. The CDR3 has 14 residues. V lost 6 bases, J lost 6 bases, and 7 bases stayed unmatched. CDR1 and CDR2 (germline): MNHEY, SMNVEV (reference sequence). The rearrangement uses TRBV27 and TRBJ1-4; TRBD1 agrees at 7 bases. Specimen: naive CD4+ T cells sorted from blood. Noted subset: CD45RA+ positively selected. This receptor was identified in a man aged 18-30 years in good health. CDR3 residues: CASSLRGGDEKLFF. The DNA of the CDR3 is TGTGCCAGCAGCCTCAGGGGGGGGGATGAAAAACTGTTTTTT. Full variable domain (remainder filled in from reference TRBV27 and TRBJ1-4): EAQVTQNPRYLITVTGKKLTVTCSQNMNHEYMSWYRQDPGLGLRQIYYSMNVEVTDKGDVPEGYKVSRKEKRNFPLILESPSPNQTSLYFCASSLRGGDEKLFFGSGTQLSVL.